This T cell receptor (beta chain) comes out of a study of cytomegalovirus exposure and HLA in healthy donors. Across the whole study: Among the approximately 410 genotyped donors, 81% were placed in the Caucasian-associated ancestry cluster.

Turning to this clone: Its antigen is not known.

In the PCR, 60 Vbeta and 13 Jbeta primers were used. Sequencing was performed with immunoSEQ multiplex PCR; in TCRdb, only in-frame clones are kept and a portion is missing. The sample lists about 160,000 clones; 84% were seen once. Study-wide results and limits: Roughly uniform depth of sequencing across donors was assumed in presence/absence analyses. Researchers catalogued about 160 TCR beta chains as cytomegalovirus-associated.

Unmatched junction bases numbered 3, after V lost 5 bases and J lost 3 bases. CDR1 is SGHVS and CDR2 is FNYEAQ in the germline V gene. This CDR3 region has 13 residues. The source of this sequence is a man under 40 in good health and CMV-seronegative. Sample: PBMCs. The chain carries TRBV7-6 and TRBJ1-1; 7 bases are shared with TRBD1. CDR3: CASSLDRDTEAFF. For the CDR3, the DNA is TGTGCCAGCAGCCTCGACAGGGACACTGAAGCTTTCTTT.